The next 12 T cell receptor beta chains were all read from a single sample in a study of blood T cell repertoires in COVID-19. The assay was immunoSEQ multiplex PCR, and TCRdb's table has in-frame clones only and misses some. Altogether 200,000 to 250,000 clones are present, 83% being singletons, with the ten largest covering approximately 4.9%. Sequencing used PBMCs or T cells enriched from blood (not recorded which). These receptor sequences come from a woman between 45 and 60 years old who had been exposed to COVID-19.

The chain combines TRBV7-9 with TRBJ2-1; 9 bases map to TRBD2. Germline CDR1 SEHNR, CDR2 FQNEAQ (reference sequence). With V trimmed by 2 bases and J by 1 base, 9 bases remained unmatched. The CDR3 covers 18 residues. CDR3 in DNA: TGTGCCAGCAGCTTAAGATCTCCGGGACTAGCATCCTACAATGAGCAGTTCTTC. It encodes CASSLRSPGLASYNEQFF.

The chain joins TRBV10-2 to TRBJ1-1; 7 nucleotides line up with TRBD1. The J segment lost 2 bases and the V segment lost 7 bases, leaving 7 bases of the junction unmatched. The germline gives CDR1 WSHSY, CDR2 SAAADI. The CDR3 has 14 amino acids. This chain's CDR3 is CASTGTAPNTEAFF. DNA of the CDR3: TGCGCCAGCACCGGGACAGCCCCTAACACTGAAGCTTTCTTT.

This rearrangement joins TRBV7-2 to TRBJ2-5, with TRBD1 as a possible D gene (6 bases). CDR3 length: 16 residues. Per the germline V gene, CDR1 is SGHTA and CDR2 is FQGNSA. V was pared by 0 bases and J by 2 bases, with 13 bases between. Written as DNA, the CDR3 is TGTGCCAGCAGCTTAGCTACAGGGAAGACTCAAGAGACCCAGTACTTC. Translated: CASSLATGKTQETQYF.

This chain links TRBV7-8 with TRBJ1-5; TRBD1 matches at 8 bases. The trim removed 5 bases at V and 2 bases at J, leaving 8 bases unmatched. This CDR3 contains 16 residues. The germline gives CDR1 SGHVS, CDR2 FQNEAQ. CDR3 sequence reads: CASSRAGGSGNQPQHF. In DNA, the CDR3 is TGTGCCAGCAGCCGTGCAGGGGGCTCTGGCAATCAGCCCCAGCATTTT.

This chain connects TRBV30 to TRBJ1-2, with unresolved D. The V gene lost 1 base and the J gene lost 8 bases, with 17 bases spanning the gap. The germline gives CDR1 GTSNPN, CDR2 SVGIG (reference sequence). The CDR3 runs 14 residues. The CDR3 DNA follows: TGTGCCTGGAGTGGGGAGGTCTCCTCCTGGGGCTACACCTTC. Its translation: CAWSGEVSSWGYTF. Together with reference TRBV30 and TRBJ1-2, the CDR3 gives the full variable domain: SQTIHQWPATLVQPVGSPLSLECTVEGTSNPNLYWYRQAAGRGLQLLFYSVGIGQISSEVPQNLSASRPQDRQFILSSKKLLLSDSGFYLCAWSGEVSSWGYTFGSGTRLTVV.

The chain joins TRBV10-1 to TRBJ2-1, with 11 bases aligning to TRBD2. With V trimmed by 6 bases and J by 6 bases, 1 base remained unmatched. Looked up from germline, CDR1 is WNHNN and CDR2 is SYGVQD (reference sequence). This CDR3 is built from 13 residues. CDR3 amino acids: CASSTSGGNEQFF. The DNA for the CDR3 is TGCGCCAGCAGCACTAGCGGGGGCAATGAGCAGTTCTTC.

The chain combines TRBV5-3 with TRBJ2-7; 11 bases line up with TRBD2. TRBV5-3 is noted as an ORF with a role that remains uncertain. Trimming cost V 4 bases and J 2 bases; bases outside gene matches: 8. CDR3 length equals 16 residues. The CDR3, as DNA: TGTGCCAGAAGCCCAAGAACTAGCGGGGGACCCTACGAGCAGTACTTC. This gives the protein CARSPRTSGGPYEQYF.

The chain carries TRBV4-3 and TRBJ1-4, with no clear D. V dropped 0 bases and J dropped 8 bases, with 10 bases sitting between them. The germline gives CDR1 LGHNA, CDR2 YSLEER. The CDR3 has 14 amino acids. The CDR3, as DNA: TGCGCCAGCAGCCAAGATCTGACCGGGGAAAAACTGTTTTTT. Protein product: CASSQDLTGEKLFF.

The chain is built from TRBV28 and TRBJ2-7, with D tentatively TRBD2 (6 bases). CDR3 length equals 11 residues. CDR1 is MDHEN and CDR2 is SYDVKM in the germline V gene. V was shortened by 11 bases and J by 1 base, with 9 bases between the two germline ends. The CDR3 spells CACGESYEQYF. CDR3 nucleotide sequence: TGTGCCTGCGGGGAGTCCTACGAGCAGTACTTC.

The chain links TRBV25-1 to TRBJ1-2; the match to TRBD1 covers 8 bases. This CDR3 contains 14 residues. Per germline, CDR1 MGHDK and CDR2 SYGVNS. The trim removed 5 bases at V and 5 bases at J, leaving 7 bases unmatched. CDR3 amino acids: CASSCRGRWYGYTF. The CDR3 DNA follows: TGTGCCAGCAGTTGCAGGGGGCGATGGTATGGCTACACCTTC.

The chain uses TRBV5-6 and TRBJ1-2, with D possibly TRBD1 on 5 matching bases. V shed 4 bases and J shed 7 bases, with 8 bases lying between them. This CDR3 comprises 11 residues. Per the germline V gene, CDR1 is SGHDT and CDR2 is YYEEEE. The CDR3 DNA reads as TGTGCCAGCAGCCAGGGTGGTGGCTACACCTTC. Its protein is CASSQGGGYTF. Supplemented by reference TRBV5-6 and TRBJ1-2, the full variable domain reads DAGVTQSPTHLIKTRGQQVTLRCSPKSGHDTVSWYQQALGQGPQFIFQYYEEEERQRGNFPDRFSGHQFPNYSSELNVNALLLGDSALYLCASSQGGGYTFGSGTRLTVV.

The chain carries TRBV9 and TRBJ2-3, with 8 bases that match TRBD2. The CDR3 has 17 amino acids. Germline CDR1 is SGDLS and CDR2 is YYNGEE. The junction had 15 bases not matched to a gene; V was cut back by 5 bases and J by 4 bases. The CDR3 loop reads CASRPMASGGAPDTQYF. As DNA, the CDR3 is TGTGCCAGCAGACCCATGGCGTCGGGGGGGGCCCCAGATACGCAGTATTTT.